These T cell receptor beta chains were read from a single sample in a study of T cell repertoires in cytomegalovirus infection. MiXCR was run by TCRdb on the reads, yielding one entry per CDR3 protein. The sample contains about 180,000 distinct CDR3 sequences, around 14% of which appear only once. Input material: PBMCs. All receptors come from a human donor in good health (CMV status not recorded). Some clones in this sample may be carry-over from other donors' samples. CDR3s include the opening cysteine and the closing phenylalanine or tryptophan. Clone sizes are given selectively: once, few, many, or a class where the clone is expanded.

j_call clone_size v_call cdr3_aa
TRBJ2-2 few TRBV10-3 CAISSTGLNTGELFF
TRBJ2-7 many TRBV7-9 CASSPPTGVSYEQYF
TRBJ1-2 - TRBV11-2 CASSLDRLYSYTF
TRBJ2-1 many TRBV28 CASRQGPYNEQFF
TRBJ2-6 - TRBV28 CASSLGTESSGANVLTF
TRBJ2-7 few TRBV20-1 CSARSPMGAYEQYF
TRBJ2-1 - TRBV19 CASSPRTGMVNEQFF
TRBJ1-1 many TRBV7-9 CASSLPGGNTEAFF
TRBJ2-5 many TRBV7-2 CASSSTETQYF
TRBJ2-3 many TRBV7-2 CASSRRLAGVGTDTQYF
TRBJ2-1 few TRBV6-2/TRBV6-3 CASSYGFGGGASYNEQFF
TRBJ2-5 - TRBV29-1 CSVGPRRQETQYF
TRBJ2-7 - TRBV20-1 CSARDQGEGLYEQYF
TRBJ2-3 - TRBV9 CASSDGLAGFSTDTQYF
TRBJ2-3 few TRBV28 CASSLGTGVDTQYF
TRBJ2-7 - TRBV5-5 CASSLPSDRSSYEQYF
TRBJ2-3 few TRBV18 CASSPVRDWRADTQYF
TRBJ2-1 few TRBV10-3 CATVAGSSYNEQFF
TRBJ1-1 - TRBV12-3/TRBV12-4 CASRLDLSEGANTEAFF
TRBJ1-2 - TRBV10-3 CAISESDNLGYGYTF
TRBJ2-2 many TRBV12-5 CASGPDRGYTGELFF
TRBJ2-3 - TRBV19 CASSPNGQVDTDTQYF
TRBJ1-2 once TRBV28 CASSLFTGYTF
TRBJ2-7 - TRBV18 CASSPSPGQGNYEQYF
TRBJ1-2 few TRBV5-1 CASSPGQEIGGYTF
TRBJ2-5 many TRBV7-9 CASSWDRARQETQYF
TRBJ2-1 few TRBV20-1 CSAREAGSAYNEQFF
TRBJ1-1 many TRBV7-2 CASSTVMNTEAFF
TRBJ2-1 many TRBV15 CATSTAGGEGEQFF
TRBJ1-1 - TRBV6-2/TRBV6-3 CASRGHLEAFF